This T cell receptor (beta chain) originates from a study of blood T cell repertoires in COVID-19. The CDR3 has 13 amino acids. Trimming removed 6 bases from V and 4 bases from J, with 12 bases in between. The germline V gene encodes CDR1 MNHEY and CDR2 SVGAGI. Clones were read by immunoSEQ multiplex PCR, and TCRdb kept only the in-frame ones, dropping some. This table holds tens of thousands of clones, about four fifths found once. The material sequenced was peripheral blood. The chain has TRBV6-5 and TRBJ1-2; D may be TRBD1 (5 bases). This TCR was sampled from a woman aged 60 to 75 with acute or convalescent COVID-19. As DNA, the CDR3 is TGTGCCAGCAGGAAAAACAGGATCTATGGCTACACCTTC. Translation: CASRKNRIYGYTF.